This entry is about one TCR beta chain. The antigen is unknown. The sample is drawn from a study of T-cell memory formation after mild COVID-19. TCRdb re-derived calls from the 5' RACE reads in MiXCR, one entry per CDR3 protein. This repertoire shows a few hundred thousand distinct CDR3 sequences, about 17% found once; its top ten account for around 23%. The germline V gene has CDR1 SGHRS and CDR2 YFSETQ. Trimming took 5 bases from V and 7 from J, leaving 14 bases between them. This CDR3 is built from 13 residues. The study's findings and limits: Clones shrinking between day 15 and 85 showed a balanced CD4/CD8 split, and those that grew later tilted toward CD4+. The study found contracting CD4+ clones mainly in CM and EM and contracting CD8+ clones in EMRA. The study detected some responding clones in pre-infection memory, suggesting cross-reactive memory joined. Clones from the second wave (peaking day 37) had unconfirmed SARS-CoV-2 specificity.

The genes are TRBV5-1 and TRBJ2-3, with D possibly TRBD1 on 6 matching bases. Source material: PBMCs or a T cell subset sorted from them (not recorded which). This receptor was taken from a man aged 18 to 29 who had mild COVID-19 (a few samples of this study predate the infection). Cell type and time point are not known. CDR3 sequence reads: CASRPGDRYTQYF. CDR3 DNA: TGCGCCAGCAGACCTGGTGACAGGTATACGCAGTATTTT.